These 3 T cell receptor beta chains originate from one sample sequenced in a study of blood T cell repertoires in COVID-19. TCRdb keeps only in-frame clones here, not all; method: immunoSEQ multiplex PCR. The data hold around 80,000 clones, with 82% observed a single time. Source material: peripheral blood. Every receptor here comes from a human donor in a cohort sampled during active COVID-19.

The gene calls are TRBV5-1 and TRBJ2-6; 8 bases are a match to TRBD1. The trim removed 0 bases at V and 0 bases at J, leaving 5 bases unmatched. This CDR3 has 18 residues. Germline V CDR1 and CDR2: SGHRS, YFSETQ. CDR3 in amino acids: CASSLGGQVRSGANVLTF. In DNA, the CDR3 is TGCGCCAGCAGCTTGGGGGGACAGGTACGCTCTGGGGCCAACGTCCTGACTTTC.

The CDR3 spells CASSPTRGLGDTQYF. CDR3 in DNA: TGTGCCAGTAGTCCCACCCGGGGGTTGGGAGATACGCAGTATTTT. The genes are TRBV19 and TRBJ2-3; a possible D gene is TRBD2 (6 bases). Germline values: CDR1 LNHDA, CDR2 SQIVND (reference sequence). The V and J ends lost 5 bases and 5 bases respectively, with 17 bases between them. This CDR3 has 15 amino acids.

The rearrangement joins TRBV25-1 to TRBJ1-2; 8 nucleotides match TRBD1. The CDR3 totals 14 residues. Germline V gene data show CDR1 as MGHDK and CDR2 as SYGVNS. V lost 3 bases, J lost 4 bases, and 4 bases stayed unmatched. In nucleotides, the CDR3 is TGTGCCAGCAGTGACCCAGGGGGCTCCTATGGCTACACCTTC. Its protein product is CASSDPGGSYGYTF.